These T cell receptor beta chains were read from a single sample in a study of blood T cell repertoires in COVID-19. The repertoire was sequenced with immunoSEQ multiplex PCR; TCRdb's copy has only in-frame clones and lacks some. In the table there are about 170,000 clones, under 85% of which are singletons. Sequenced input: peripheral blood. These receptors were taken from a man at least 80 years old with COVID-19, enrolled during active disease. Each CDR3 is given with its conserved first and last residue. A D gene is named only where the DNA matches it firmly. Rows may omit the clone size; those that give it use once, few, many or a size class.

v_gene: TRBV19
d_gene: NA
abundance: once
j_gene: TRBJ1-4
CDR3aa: CASSIGAGTMSEKLFF
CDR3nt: TGTGCCAGTAGTATAGGGGCGGGGACGATGAGTGAAAAACTGTTTTTT

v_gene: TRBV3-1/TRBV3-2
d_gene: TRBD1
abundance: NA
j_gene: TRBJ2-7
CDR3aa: CASSPGQGGTYEQYF
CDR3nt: TGTGCCAGCAGCCCTGGACAGGGGGGAACCTACGAGCAGTACTTC

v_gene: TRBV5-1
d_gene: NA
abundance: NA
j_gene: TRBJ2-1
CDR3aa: CASSPLSGGANNEQFF
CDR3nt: TGCGCCAGCAGCCCTCTGTCCGGGGGTGCGAACAATGAGCAGTTCTTC

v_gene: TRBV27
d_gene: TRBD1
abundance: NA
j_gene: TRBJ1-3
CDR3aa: CASSLTPGGNTIYF
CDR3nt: TGTGCCAGCAGTCTTACCCCAGGGGGCAACACCATATATTTT

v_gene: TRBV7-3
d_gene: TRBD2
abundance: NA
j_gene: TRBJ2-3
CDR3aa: CASSEPRGGAGGTDTQYF
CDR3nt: TGTGCCAGCAGCGAACCCCGCGGGGGGGCGGGAGGCACAGATACGCAGTATTTT

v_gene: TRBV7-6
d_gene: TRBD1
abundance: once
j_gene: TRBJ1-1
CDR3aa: CASSPGQGVTEAFF
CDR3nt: TGTGCCAGCAGCCCTGGACAGGGGGTGACTGAAGCTTTCTTT

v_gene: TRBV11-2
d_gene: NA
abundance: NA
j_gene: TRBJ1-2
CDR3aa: CASSLGGLGYTF
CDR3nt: TGTGCCAGCAGCTTAGGAGGACTGGGCTACACCTTC

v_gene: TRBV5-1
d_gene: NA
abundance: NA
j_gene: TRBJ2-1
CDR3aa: CASSFGGSSYNEQFF
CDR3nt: TGCGCCAGCAGCTTTGGGGGGAGCTCCTACAATGAGCAGTTCTTC

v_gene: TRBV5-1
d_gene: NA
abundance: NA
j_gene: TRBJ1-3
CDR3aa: CASSSDTNSGNTIYF
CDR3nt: TGCGCCAGCAGCTCGGACACCAACTCTGGAAACACCATATATTTT

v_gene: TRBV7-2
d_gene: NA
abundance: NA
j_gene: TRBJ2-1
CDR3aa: CASSLEDSRSNEQFF
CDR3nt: TGTGCCAGCAGCTTAGAGGACTCCCGTTCCAATGAGCAGTTCTTC

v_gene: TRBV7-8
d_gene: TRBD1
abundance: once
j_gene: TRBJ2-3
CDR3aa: CASSFRDRGSTDTQYF
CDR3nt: TGTGCCAGCAGCTTCCGGGACAGGGGGAGTACAGATACGCAGTATTTT

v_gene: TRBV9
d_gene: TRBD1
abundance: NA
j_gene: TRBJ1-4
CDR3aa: CASSARPHRGGNEKLFF
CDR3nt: TGTGCCAGCAGCGCCCGCCCGCACAGGGGCGGTAATGAAAAACTGTTTTTT

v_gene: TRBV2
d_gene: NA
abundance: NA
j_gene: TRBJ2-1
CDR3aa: CASWLRASYNEQFF
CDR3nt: TGTGCCAGCTGGCTCAGGGCTTCGTACAATGAGCAGTTCTTC

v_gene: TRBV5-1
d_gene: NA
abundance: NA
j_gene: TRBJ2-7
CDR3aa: CASSSGVGVYEQYF
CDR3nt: TGCGCCAGCAGCTCCGGGGTTGGGGTATACGAGCAGTACTTC

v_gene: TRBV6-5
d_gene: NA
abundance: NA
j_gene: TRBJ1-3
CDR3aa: CASSRQITGNTIYF
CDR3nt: TGTGCCAGCAGTAGACAGATAACGGGTAACACCATATATTTT

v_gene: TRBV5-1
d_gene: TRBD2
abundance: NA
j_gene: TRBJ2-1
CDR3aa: CASSLATGGWRLDEQFF
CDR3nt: TGCGCCAGCAGCTTGGCCACGGGGGGGTGGCGTTTGGATGAGCAGTTCTTC

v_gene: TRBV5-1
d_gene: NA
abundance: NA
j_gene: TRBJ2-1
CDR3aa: CASSRGGQGGMDEQFF
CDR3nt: TGCGCCAGCAGCCGGGGCGGGCAGGGGGGTATGGATGAGCAGTTCTTC

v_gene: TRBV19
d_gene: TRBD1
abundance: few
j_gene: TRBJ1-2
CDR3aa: CASHKGGGQGLYGYTF
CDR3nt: TGTGCCAGTCACAAAGGGGGCGGACAGGGACTTTATGGCTACACCTTC

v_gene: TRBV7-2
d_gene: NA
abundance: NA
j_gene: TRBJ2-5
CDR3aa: CASTLTGTPETQYF
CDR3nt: TGTGCCAGCACCTTAACAGGGACCCCGGAGACCCAGTACTTC

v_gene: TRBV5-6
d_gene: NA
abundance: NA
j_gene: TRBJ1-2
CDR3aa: CASSLLATGIYGYTF
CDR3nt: TGTGCCAGCAGCCTACTGGCCACAGGGATCTATGGCTACACCTTC

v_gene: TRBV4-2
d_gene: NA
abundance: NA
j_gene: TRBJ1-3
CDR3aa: CASSQEGRPGNTIYF
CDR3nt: TGTGCCAGCAGCCAAGAGGGGCGTCCTGGAAACACCATATATTTT

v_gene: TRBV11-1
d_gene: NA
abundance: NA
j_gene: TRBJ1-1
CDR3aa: CASSSYTEAFF
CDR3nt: TGTGCCAGCAGTTCATACACTGAAGCTTTCTTT

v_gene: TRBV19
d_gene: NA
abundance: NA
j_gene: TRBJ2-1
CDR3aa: CASRDEGSYNEQFF
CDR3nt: TGTGCCAGTAGGGACGAGGGATCCTACAATGAGCAGTTCTTC

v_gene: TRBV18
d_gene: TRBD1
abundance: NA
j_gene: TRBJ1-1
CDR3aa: CASSQGTGLNTEAFF
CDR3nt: TGTGCCAGCTCACAAGGGACAGGGCTGAACACTGAAGCTTTCTTT

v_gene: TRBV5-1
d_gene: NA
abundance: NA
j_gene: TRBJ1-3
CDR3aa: CASSLGDSGNTIYF
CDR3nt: TGCGCCAGCAGCCTAGGGGACTCTGGAAACACCATATATTTT

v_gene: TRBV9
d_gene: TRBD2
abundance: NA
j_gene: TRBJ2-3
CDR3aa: CASSVALAADTQYF
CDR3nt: TGTGCCAGCAGCGTAGCACTAGCGGCAGATACGCAGTATTTT

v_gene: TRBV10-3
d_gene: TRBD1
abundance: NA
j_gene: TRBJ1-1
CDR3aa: CATAGQGMNTEAFF
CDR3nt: TGTGCCACCGCGGGACAGGGCATGAACACTGAAGCTTTCTTT

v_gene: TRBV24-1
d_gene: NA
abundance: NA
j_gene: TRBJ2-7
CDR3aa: CATSDHQGNHEQYF
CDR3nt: TGTGCCACCAGTGATCACCAGGGGAACCACGAGCAGTACTTC

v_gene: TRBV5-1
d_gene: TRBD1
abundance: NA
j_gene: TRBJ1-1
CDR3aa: CASSPRTGGNTEAFF
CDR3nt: TGCGCCAGCTCCCCTCGGACAGGGGGGAACACTGAAGCTTTCTTT

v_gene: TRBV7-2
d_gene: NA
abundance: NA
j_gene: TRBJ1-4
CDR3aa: CASSLQGLSVNEKLFF
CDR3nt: TGTGCCAGCAGCTTACAAGGTTTGAGCGTTAATGAAAAACTGTTTTTT

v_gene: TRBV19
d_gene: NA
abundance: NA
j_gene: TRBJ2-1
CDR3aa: CASSSPLGGRDDEQFF
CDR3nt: TGTGCCAGTAGTTCACCTCTGGGAGGCCGGGACGATGAGCAGTTCTTC

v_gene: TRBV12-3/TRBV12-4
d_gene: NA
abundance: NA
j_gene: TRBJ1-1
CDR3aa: CASSLEQNTEAFF
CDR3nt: TGTGCCAGCAGTTTAGAACAGAACACTGAAGCTTTCTTT

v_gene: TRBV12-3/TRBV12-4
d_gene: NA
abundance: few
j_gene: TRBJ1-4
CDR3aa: CASRGTAGEKLFF
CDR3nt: TGTGCCAGCAGAGGGACCGCGGGGGAAAAACTGTTTTTT

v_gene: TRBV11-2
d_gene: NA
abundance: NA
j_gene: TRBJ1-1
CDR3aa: CASSPLTGSTEAFF
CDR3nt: TGTGCCAGCAGCCCGCTTACAGGGAGCACTGAAGCTTTCTTT

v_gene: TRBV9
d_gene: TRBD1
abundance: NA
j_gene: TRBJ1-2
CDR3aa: CASSVDWGLGQGKIANYGYTF
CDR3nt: TGTGCCAGCAGCGTAGATTGGGGTTTGGGACAGGGGAAAATAGCTAACTATGGCTACACCTTC

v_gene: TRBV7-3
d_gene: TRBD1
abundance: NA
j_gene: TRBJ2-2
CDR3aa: CASSSTGGDTGELFF
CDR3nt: TGTGCCAGCAGCTCGACAGGGGGCGACACCGGGGAGCTGTTTTTT

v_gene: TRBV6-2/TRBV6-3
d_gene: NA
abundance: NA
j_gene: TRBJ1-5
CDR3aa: CASSYPAQGMPQHF
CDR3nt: TGTGCCAGCAGTTATCCTGCGCAGGGGATGCCCCAGCATTTT

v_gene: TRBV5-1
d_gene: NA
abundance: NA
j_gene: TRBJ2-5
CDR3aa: CASSLLGGPGETQYF
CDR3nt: TGCGCCAGCAGCCTGCTGGGGGGGCCGGGAGAGACCCAGTACTTC

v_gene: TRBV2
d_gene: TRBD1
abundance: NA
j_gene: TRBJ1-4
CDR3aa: CASSGPTGGFEKLFF
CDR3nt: TGTGCCAGCAGTGGGCCGACAGGGGGCTTTGAAAAACTGTTTTTT

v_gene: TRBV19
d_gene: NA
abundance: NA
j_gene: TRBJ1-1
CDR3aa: CASSPREGLQAFF
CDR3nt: TGTGCCAGTAGTCCCCGGGAAGGGTTACAAGCTTTCTTT

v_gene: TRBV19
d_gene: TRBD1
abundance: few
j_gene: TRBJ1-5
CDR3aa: CASSIGQGGQPQHF
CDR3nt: TGTGCCAGTAGTATTGGACAGGGGGGGCAGCCCCAGCATTTT

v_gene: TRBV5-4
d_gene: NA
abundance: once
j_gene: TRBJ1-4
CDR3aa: CASSPRGGGSSAKKLFF
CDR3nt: TGTGCCAGCAGCCCGAGAGGCGGGGGATCGTCAGCTAAAAAACTGTTTTTT